The source of this TCR beta chain is a study of shared clonotypes between healthy human individuals. This CDR3 contains 13 residues. Germline lookup yields CDR1 SNHLY and CDR2 FYNNEI. V lost 9 bases, J lost 1 base, and 12 bases lay in between. Clones were sequenced by immunoSEQ multiplex PCR, and TCRdb holds only the in-frame ones, with some missing. The table lists more than 850,000 clones, about 84% of them singletons. V gene TRBV2 combines with J gene TRBJ2-5, with D perhaps matching TRBD1 or TRBD2 (5 bases each). The sequencing input was memory CD4+ T cells from PBMCs. Sample subset: CD45RA-negative fraction. The clonotype was recovered from a man in his late teens or twenties in good health. Some clones in this sample may be carry-over from other donors' samples. The CDR3 is CASSSGTQETQYF. CDR3 in DNA: TGTGCCAGTTCGTCGGGGACCCAAGAGACCCAGTACTTC.